This is a list of T cell receptor beta chains from one sample in a study of PD-1 blockade in classical Hodgkin lymphoma. The method was immunoSEQ multiplex PCR; TCRdb's version includes in-frame clones alone and lacks a portion of them. The data contain some 13,000 clones, roughly 83% of them seen just once; the ten biggest clones take up about 0.88%. Sequenced here: CD4+ T cells from blood, sampled before the fourth cycle of nivolumab. These receptor sequences come from a human donor with classical Hodgkin lymphoma. Each CDR3 is given with its conserved first and last residue. A D gene is named only where the DNA matches it firmly. Not every row has a clone size; where given, it reads once, few, many or a size class.

clone_size	v_call	j_call	d_call	cdr3_aa	cdr3_nt
NA	TRBV9	TRBJ2-1	NA	CASSVDTYNEQFF	TGTGCCAGCAGCGTAGACACCTACAATGAGCAGTTCTTC
NA	TRBV28	TRBJ1-5	NA	CASSFLDSNQPQHF	TGTGCCAGCAGTTTTTTAGATAGCAATCAGCCCCAGCATTTT
NA	TRBV19	TRBJ1-2	NA	CASSIEAGYGYTF	TGTGCCAGTAGTATAGAGGCGGGCTATGGCTACACCTTC
once	TRBV11-3	TRBJ1-2	NA	CASSPRQALANYGYTF	TGTGCCAGCAGCCCCCGACAGGCGCTAGCTAACTATGGCTACACCTTC
NA	TRBV5-1	TRBJ1-4	NA	CASSLVGGTNEKLFF	TGCGCCAGCAGCTTGGTAGGGGGGACTAATGAAAAACTGTTTTTT
NA	TRBV10-3	TRBJ1-5	TRBD1	CAIGQGQWEPQHF	TGTGCCATCGGACAGGGACAGTGGGAGCCCCAGCATTTT
once	TRBV30	TRBJ1-1	TRBD1	CAWSFLTGAQLGTEAFF	TGTGCCTGGAGTTTCCTGACAGGGGCCCAGCTTGGCACTGAAGCTTTCTTT
NA	TRBV5-1	TRBJ1-4	NA	CASSLGRYDEKLFF	TGCGCCAGCAGCTTGGGGAGGTACGATGAAAAACTGTTTTTT
NA	TRBV11-2	TRBJ1-3	TRBD1	CASSLTGANTIYF	TGTGCCAGCAGCCTTACAGGGGCAAACACCATATATTTT
NA	TRBV7-2	TRBJ2-1	TRBD2	CASRLAGGESSYNEQFF	TGTGCCAGCCGACTAGCGGGAGGCGAAAGCTCCTACAATGAGCAGTTCTTC
NA	TRBV10-1	TRBJ1-1	NA	CASSRDLGTEAFF	TGCGCCAGCAGCCGGGATCTGGGCACTGAAGCTTTCTTT
NA	TRBV27	TRBJ1-2	NA	CASRDGGEDGYTF	TGTGCCAGCAGAGACGGTGGCGAGGATGGCTACACCTTC
once	TRBV2	TRBJ2-2	NA	CASTPDGMNTGELFF	TGTGCCAGCACTCCCGATGGGATGAACACCGGGGAGCTGTTTTTT
NA	TRBV30	TRBJ2-3	TRBD1	CAWGTGGFSTDTQYF	TGTGCCTGGGGTACAGGGGGCTTTAGCACAGATACGCAGTATTTT
NA	TRBV7-2	TRBJ1-5	TRBD1	CASSTQTGLGQPQHF	TGTGCCAGCAGCACCCAGACAGGGTTAGGTCAGCCCCAGCATTTT
NA	TRBV7-2	TRBJ1-4	NA	CASSFSGDGEKLFF	TGTGCCAGCAGCTTTTCAGGGGATGGCGAAAAACTGTTTTTT
NA	TRBV5-1	TRBJ2-1	NA	CASSPGQSYNEQFF	TGCGCCAGCAGCCCTGGACAAAGCTACAATGAGCAGTTCTTC
NA	TRBV2	TRBJ1-2	NA	CASSPWAGADYGYTF	TGTGCCAGCTCCCCCTGGGCGGGGGCCGACTATGGCTACACCTTC
NA	TRBV9	TRBJ1-1	NA	CASSVGWGMNTEAFF	TGTGCCAGCAGCGTAGGTTGGGGAATGAACACTGAAGCTTTCTTT
NA	TRBV27	TRBJ2-3	NA	CASSLLQTTDTQYF	TGTGCCAGCAGTTTATTGCAGACAACAGATACGCAGTATTTT
NA	TRBV6-6	TRBJ2-7	NA	CASSQTSSLPYEQYF	TGTGCCAGCAGTCAGACTAGTTCGCTTCCCTACGAGCAGTACTTC
NA	TRBV5-4	TRBJ2-7	TRBD1	CASSLVGTGSYEQYF	TGTGCCAGCAGCTTGGTTGGGACAGGGTCCTACGAGCAGTACTTC
NA	TRBV5-6	TRBJ2-1	NA	CASSLALAPSSYNEQFF	TGTGCCAGCAGCTTGGCCCTAGCGCCGAGCTCCTACAATGAGCAGTTCTTC
NA	TRBV5-1	TRBJ2-5	NA	CASSLGGTGSAQETQYF	TGCGCCAGCAGCTTGGGGGGGACGGGGAGTGCCCAAGAGACCCAGTACTTC
NA	TRBV4-3	TRBJ1-1	NA	CASSQGLYVNTEAFF	TGCGCCAGCAGCCAAGGGCTATACGTGAACACTGAAGCTTTCTTT
NA	TRBV5-4	TRBJ1-1	NA	CASSQSTPIRTEAFF	TGCGCCAGCAGCCAATCCACACCTATCCGGACTGAAGCTTTCTTT
NA	TRBV9	TRBJ2-1	NA	CASSVDGVPNNEQFF	TGTGCCAGCAGCGTAGACGGGGTGCCCAACAATGAGCAGTTCTTC
NA	TRBV18	TRBJ2-1	NA	CASSLEGFSYNEQFF	TGTGCCAGCTCACTCGAGGGTTTCTCCTACAATGAGCAGTTCTTC
few	TRBV7-2	TRBJ1-1	NA	CASMGTSRTEAFF	TGTGCCAGCATGGGCACGTCTAGGACTGAAGCTTTCTTT
NA	TRBV6-6	TRBJ2-7	TRBD2	CASSYSRAGGPEQYF	TGTGCCAGCAGTTACAGTAGAGCGGGAGGGCCTGAGCAGTACTTC
once	TRBV9	TRBJ2-1	NA	CASSVSGLVYNEQFF	TGTGCCAGCAGCGTTTCGGGACTGGTATACAATGAGCAGTTCTTC
NA	TRBV9	TRBJ2-1	TRBD1	CASSVDRGSYNEQFF	TGTGCCAGCAGCGTAGACAGGGGTTCCTACAATGAGCAGTTCTTC
NA	TRBV5-1	TRBJ2-1	NA	CASSLGQVYNEQFF	TGCGCCAGCAGCTTGGGACAGGTCTACAATGAGCAGTTCTTC
NA	TRBV25-1	TRBJ2-3	NA	CASSDLRLTGAQYF	TGTGCCAGCAGTGATTTACGACTAACGGGGGCGCAGTATTTT
NA	TRBV5-6	TRBJ1-2	NA	CASSHSWGQEPYYGYTF	TGTGCCAGCAGCCATTCCTGGGGCCAGGAACCATACTATGGCTACACCTTC
NA	TRBV7-9	TRBJ2-5	NA	CASSPTRTEKLKETQYF	TGTGCCAGCAGCCCTACCCGGACAGAAAAGCTCAAAGAGACCCAGTACTTC
NA	TRBV5-6	TRBJ1-2	NA	CASSFPPGPAYGYTF	TGTGCCAGCAGCTTTCCACCGGGGCCCGCCTATGGCTACACCTTC
NA	TRBV6-5	TRBJ2-7	NA	CASSKGPSYEQYF	TGTGCCAGCAGCAAGGGGCCCTCCTACGAGCAGTACTTC
NA	TRBV2	TRBJ1-2	NA	CASSPDAGVYGYTF	TGTGCCAGCAGCCCCGATGCCGGAGTCTATGGCTACACCTTC
NA	TRBV19	TRBJ2-2	NA	CASSIKFGTNTGELFF	TGTGCCAGTAGTATTAAATTCGGGACCAACACCGGGGAGCTGTTTTTT